This TCR beta chain stems from a study of cytomegalovirus exposure and HLA in healthy donors. Use of 60 Vbeta and 13 Jbeta primers characterized the PCR. Sequenced by immunoSEQ multiplex PCR; TCRdb stores in-frame clones only, minus some. The sample includes roughly 150,000 clones, roughly 72% seen only once; the top ten take around 1%. The junction had 2 bases not matched to a gene; V was cut back by 0 bases and J by 1 base. This CDR3 comprises 15 residues. Germline V CDR1 and CDR2: SGHTA, FQGTGA. Sequences were obtained from PBMCs. The chain links TRBV7-3 to TRBJ2-7; TRBD2 agrees at 8 bases. The sequence was obtained from a woman aged 40 to 55 in good health and CMV-seronegative. CDR3 sequence reads: CASSLTAGASYEQYF. The DNA for the CDR3 is TGTGCCAGCAGCTTAACAGCGGGAGCTTCCTACGAGCAGTACTTC.